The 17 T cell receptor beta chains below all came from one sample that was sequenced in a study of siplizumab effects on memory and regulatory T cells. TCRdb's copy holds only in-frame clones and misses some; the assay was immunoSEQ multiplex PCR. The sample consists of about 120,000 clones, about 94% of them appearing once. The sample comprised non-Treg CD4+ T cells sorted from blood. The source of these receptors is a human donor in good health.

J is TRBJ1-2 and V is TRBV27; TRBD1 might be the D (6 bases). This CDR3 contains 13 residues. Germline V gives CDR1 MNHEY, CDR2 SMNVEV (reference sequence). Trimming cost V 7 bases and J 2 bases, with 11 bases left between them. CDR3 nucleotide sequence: TGTGCCAGCAAGGGGGGCAGGAACTATGGCTACACCTTC. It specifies CASKGGRNYGYTF.

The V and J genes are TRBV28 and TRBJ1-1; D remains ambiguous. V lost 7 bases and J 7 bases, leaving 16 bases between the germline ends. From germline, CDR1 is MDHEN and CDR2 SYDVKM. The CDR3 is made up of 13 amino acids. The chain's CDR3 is CASKGWDNREAFF. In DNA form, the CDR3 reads TGTGCCAGCAAGGGATGGGATAACCGTGAAGCTTTCTTT.

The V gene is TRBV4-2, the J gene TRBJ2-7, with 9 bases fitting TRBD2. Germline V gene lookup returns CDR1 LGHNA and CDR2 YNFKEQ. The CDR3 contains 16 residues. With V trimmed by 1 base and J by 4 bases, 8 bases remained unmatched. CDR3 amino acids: CASSQGVAGEGYEQYF. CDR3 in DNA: TGTGCCAGCAGCCAAGGGGTAGCGGGAGAAGGTTACGAGCAGTACTTC.

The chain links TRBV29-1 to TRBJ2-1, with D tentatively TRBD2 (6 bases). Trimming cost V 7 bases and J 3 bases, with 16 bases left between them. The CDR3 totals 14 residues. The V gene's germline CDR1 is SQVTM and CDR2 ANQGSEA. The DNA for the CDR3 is TGCAGCGCAACACTAGCAATTCACTACAATGAGCAGTTCTTC. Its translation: CSATLAIHYNEQFF.

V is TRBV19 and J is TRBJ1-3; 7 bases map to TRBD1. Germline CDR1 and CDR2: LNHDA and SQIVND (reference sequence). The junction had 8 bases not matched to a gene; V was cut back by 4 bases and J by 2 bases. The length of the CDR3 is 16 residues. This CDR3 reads CASSTRTGRAGNTIYF. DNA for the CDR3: TGTGCCAGTAGTACCCGGACAGGACGAGCTGGAAACACCATATATTTT.

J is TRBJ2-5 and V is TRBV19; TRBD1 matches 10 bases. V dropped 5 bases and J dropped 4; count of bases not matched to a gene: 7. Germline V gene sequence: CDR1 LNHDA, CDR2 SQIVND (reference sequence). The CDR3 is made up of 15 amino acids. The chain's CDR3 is CASSRDRGIGETQYF. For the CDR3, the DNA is TGTGCCAGTAGTCGGGACAGGGGAATTGGAGAGACCCAGTACTTC.

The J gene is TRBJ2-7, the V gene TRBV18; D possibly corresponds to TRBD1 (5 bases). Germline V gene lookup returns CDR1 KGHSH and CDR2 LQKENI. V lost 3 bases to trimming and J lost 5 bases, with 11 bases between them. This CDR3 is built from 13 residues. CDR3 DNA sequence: TGTGCCAGCTCACCCGGCAGGGCCCACGAGCAGTACTTC. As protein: CASSPGRAHEQYF.

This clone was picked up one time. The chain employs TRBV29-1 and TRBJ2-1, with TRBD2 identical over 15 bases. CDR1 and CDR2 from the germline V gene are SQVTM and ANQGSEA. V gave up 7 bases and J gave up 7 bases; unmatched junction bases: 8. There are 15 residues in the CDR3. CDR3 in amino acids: CSAGTSGRSWNEQFF. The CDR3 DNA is TGCAGCGCGGGGACTAGCGGGAGGTCTTGGAATGAGCAGTTCTTC.

The CDR3: CASSVGGPFSDTQYF. CDR3 DNA sequence: TGTGCCAGCAGCGTAGGGGGGCCGTTCTCAGATACGCAGTATTTT. V and J are TRBV9 and TRBJ2-3, with D maybe TRBD1 (6 bases). V lost 0 bases and J 4 bases, leaving 12 bases between the germline ends. The CDR3 extends over 15 amino acids. CDR1 SGDLS and CDR2 YYNGEE come from the germline V gene.

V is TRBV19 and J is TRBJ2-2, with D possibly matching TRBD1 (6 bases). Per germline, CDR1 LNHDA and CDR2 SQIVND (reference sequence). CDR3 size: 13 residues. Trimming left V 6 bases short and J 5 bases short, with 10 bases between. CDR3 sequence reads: CASSTTGTGELFF. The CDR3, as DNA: TGTGCCAGTAGCACAACAGGGACCGGGGAGCTGTTTTTT.

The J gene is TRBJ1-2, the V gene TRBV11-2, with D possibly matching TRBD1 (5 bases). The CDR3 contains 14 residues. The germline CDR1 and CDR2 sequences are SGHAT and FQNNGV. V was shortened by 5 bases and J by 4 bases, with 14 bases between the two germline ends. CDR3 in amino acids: CASSLLQGGYGYTF. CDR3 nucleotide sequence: TGTGCCAGCAGCCTCCTCCAGGGAGGCTATGGCTACACCTTC. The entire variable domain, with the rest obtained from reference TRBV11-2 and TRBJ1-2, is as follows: EAGVAQSPRYKIIEKRQSVAFWCNPISGHATLYWYQQILGQGPKLLIQFQNNGVVDDSQLPKDRFSAERLKGVDSTLKIQPAKLEDSAVYLCASSLLQGGYGYTFGSGTRLTVV.

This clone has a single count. CDR3 DNA sequence: TGTGCCAGTAGTATCCCTGGAGGGTACGAGCAGTACTTC. Translation gives CASSIPGGYEQYF. The V gene is TRBV19, the J gene TRBJ2-7, with D perhaps TRBD2 (6 bases). In germline, CDR1 is LNHDA, CDR2 SQIVND (reference sequence). Trimming removed 3 bases from V and 4 bases from J, with 10 bases in between. CDR3 size: 13 residues.

In DNA form, the CDR3 reads TGTGCCAGCAGTGGGTCCCGAGATCGGTATCAGCCCCAGCATTTT. It is translated as CASSGSRDRYQPQHF. The chain is built from TRBV2 and TRBJ1-5; D gene unclear. The CDR3 consists of 15 residues. Germline values: CDR1 SNHLY, CDR2 FYNNEI. V was shortened by 4 bases and J by 5 bases, with 15 bases between the two germline ends.

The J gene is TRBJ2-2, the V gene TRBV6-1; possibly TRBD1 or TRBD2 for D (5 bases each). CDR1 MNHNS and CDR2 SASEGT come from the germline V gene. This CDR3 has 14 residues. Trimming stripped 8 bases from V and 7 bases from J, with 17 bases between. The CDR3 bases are TGTGCCAGCCGAGGGGTTTTTACTGGCGGGGAGCTGTTTTTT. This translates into CASRGVFTGGELFF.

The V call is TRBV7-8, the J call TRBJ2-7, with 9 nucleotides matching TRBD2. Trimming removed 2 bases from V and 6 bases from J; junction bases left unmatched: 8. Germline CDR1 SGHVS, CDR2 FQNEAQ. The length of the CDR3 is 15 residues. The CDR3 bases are TGTGCCAGCAGCTTACCCCCGGGACTAGCTTCCGAGCAGTACTTC. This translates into CASSLPPGLASEQYF.

The CDR3 coding sequence is TGTGCCAGCAGTGTTTCAGCGGGCTTGGGGGACTACGAGCAGTACTTC. This translates into CASSVSAGLGDYEQYF. The chain employs TRBV6-1 and TRBJ2-5; maybe TRBD2 (6 bases). The DNA matches TRBJ2-7 better at its end, which makes the J call doubtful. CDR1 is MNHNS and CDR2 is SASEGT in the germline V gene. The CDR3 runs 16 residues.

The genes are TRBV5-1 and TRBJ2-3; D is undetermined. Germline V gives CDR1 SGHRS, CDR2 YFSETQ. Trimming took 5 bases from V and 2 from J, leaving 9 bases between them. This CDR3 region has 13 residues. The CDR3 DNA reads TGCGCCAGCAGTTTCTCGTTCACAGATACGCAGTATTTT. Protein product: CASSFSFTDTQYF.